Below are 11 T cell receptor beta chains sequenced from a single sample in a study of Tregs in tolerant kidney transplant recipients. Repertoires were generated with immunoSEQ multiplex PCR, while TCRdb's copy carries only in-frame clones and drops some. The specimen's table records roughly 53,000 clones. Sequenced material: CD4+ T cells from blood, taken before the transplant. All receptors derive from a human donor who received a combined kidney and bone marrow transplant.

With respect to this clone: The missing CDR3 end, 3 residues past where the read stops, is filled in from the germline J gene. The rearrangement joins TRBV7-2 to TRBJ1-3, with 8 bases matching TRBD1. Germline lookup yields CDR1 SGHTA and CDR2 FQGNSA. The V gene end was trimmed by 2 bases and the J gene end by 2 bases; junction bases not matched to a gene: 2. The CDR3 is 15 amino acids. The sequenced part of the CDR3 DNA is TGTGCCAGCAGCTTAATGGACAGGGCTGGAAACACC. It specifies CASSLMDRAGNT. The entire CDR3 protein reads CASSLMDRAGNTIYF.

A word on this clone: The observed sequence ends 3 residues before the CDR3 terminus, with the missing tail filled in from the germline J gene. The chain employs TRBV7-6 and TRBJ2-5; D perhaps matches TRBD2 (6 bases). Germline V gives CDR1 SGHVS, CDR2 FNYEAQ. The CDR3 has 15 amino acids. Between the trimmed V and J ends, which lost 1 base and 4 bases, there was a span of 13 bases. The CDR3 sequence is CASSLDGKGLETQYF. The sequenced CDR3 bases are TGTGCCAGCAGCTTAGATGGAAAGGGACTAGAGACC.

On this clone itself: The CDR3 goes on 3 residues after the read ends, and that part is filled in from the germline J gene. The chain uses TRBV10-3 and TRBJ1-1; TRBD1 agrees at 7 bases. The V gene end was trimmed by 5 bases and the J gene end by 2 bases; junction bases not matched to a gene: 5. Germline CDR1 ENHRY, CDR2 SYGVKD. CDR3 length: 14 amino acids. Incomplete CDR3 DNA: TGTGCCATCAGTCTAGGGACAGCTAACACTGAA. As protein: CAISLGTANTE. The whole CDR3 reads CAISLGTANTEAFF.

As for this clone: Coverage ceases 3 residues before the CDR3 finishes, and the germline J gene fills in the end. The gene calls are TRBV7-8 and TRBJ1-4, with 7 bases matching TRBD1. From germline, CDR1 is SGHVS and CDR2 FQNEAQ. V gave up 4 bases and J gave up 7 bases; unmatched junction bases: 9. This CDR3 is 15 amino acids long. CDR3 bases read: TGTGCCAGCAGCTCTAACAGGGGCGTCGCTGAAAAA. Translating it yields CASSSNRGVAEK. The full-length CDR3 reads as CASSSNRGVAEKLFF.

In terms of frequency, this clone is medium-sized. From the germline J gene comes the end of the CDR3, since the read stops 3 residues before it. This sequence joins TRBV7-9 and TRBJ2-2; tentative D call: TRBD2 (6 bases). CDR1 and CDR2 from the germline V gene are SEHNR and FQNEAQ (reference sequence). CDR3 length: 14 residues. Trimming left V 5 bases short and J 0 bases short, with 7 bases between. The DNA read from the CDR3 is TGTGCCAGCAGCCGACTAGCGAACACCGGGGAG. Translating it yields CASSRLANTGE. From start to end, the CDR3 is CASSRLANTGELFF.

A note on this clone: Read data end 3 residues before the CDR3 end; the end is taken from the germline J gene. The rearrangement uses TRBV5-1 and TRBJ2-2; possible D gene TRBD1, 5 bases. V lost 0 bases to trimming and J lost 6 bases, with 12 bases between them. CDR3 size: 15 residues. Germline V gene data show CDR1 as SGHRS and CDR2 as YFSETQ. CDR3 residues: CASSLDRLGPGELFF. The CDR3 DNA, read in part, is TGCGCCAGCAGCTTGGATCGTCTGGGGCCCGGGGAG.

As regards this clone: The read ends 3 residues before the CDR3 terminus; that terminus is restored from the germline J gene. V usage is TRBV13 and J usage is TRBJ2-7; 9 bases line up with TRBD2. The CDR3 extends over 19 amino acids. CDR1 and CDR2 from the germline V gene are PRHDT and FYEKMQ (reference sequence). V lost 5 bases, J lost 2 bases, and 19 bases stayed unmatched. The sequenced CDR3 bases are TGTGCCAGCAGCATTCACTTAGGGCTAGCGGGAAAGGTTACCTACGAG. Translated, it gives CASSIHLGLAGKVTYE. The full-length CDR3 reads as CASSIHLGLAGKVTYEQYF.

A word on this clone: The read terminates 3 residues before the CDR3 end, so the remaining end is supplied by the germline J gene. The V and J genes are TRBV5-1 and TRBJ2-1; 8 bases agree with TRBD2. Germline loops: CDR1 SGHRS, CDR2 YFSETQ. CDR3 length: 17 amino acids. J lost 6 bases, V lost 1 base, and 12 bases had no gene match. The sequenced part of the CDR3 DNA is TGCGCCAGCAGCTTGATTATCGGGGGGGCCCTCTCCAATGAG. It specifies CASSLIIGGALSNE. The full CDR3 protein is CASSLIIGGALSNEQFF.

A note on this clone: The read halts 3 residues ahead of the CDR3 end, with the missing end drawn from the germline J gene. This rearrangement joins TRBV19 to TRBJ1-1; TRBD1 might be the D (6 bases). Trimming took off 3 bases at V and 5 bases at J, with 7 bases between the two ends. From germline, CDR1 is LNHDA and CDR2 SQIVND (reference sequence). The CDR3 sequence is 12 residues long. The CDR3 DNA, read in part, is TGTGCCAGTAGTATGCAGGGGACTGAA. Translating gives CASSMQGTE. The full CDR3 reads CASSMQGTEAFF.

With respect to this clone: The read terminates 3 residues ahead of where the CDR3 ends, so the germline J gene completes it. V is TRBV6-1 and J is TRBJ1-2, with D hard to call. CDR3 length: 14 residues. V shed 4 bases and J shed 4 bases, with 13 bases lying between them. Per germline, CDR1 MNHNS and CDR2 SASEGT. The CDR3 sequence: CASSVQAWSYGYTF. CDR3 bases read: TGTGCCAGCAGTGTCCAGGCCTGGAGCTATGGC.

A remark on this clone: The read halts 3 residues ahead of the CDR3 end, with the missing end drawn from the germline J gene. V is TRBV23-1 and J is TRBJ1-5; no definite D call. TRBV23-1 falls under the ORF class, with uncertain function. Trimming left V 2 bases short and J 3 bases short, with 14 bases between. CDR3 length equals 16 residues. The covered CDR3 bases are TGCGCCAGCAGTCAACGTCACAGAACCACCAATCAGCCC. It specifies CASSQRHRTTNQP. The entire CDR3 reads CASSQRHRTTNQPQHF.